What follows is one T cell receptor beta chain and its context. What it recognizes is unknown. One end of the junction varies from germline; a read error may be responsible. Profiling that covered TCR beta VDJ and CDR3 relied on genomic DNA as its template. TCRdb reprocessed the reads with MiXCR, giving one entry per CDR3 protein. The sample has more than 250,000 distinct CDR3 sequences, approximately 82% seen once. Individuals selected for sequencing had exhibited CD8+CD57+ cell expansion on flow cytometry. The germline V gene encodes CDR1 SNHLY and CDR2 FYNNEI. The CDR3 runs 14 residues. This specimen comes from a study of CD8+CD57+ T cells in acquired aplastic anemia. Overall study results and limits: Between patients and controls, CD8+ Simpson's diversity did not vary significantly.

The source material was sorted CD4+, CD8+, or CD8+CD57+ T cells (not recorded which) from PBMCs. The chain joins TRBV2 to TRBJ2-3; 7 nucleotides line up with TRBD2. The clonotype comes from a human donor with aplastic anemia. CDR3 sequence: CASREAGRAVRQDF. In DNA, the CDR3 is TGTGCCAGCAGGGAAGCGGGACGTGCAGTACGTCAGGACTTT. The full variable domain, with the rest looked up from reference TRBV2 and TRBJ2-3, is EPEVTQTPSHQVTQMGQEVILRCVPISNHLYFYWYRQILGQKVEFLVSFYNNEISEKSEIFDDQFSVERPDGSNFTLKIRSTKLEDSAMYFCASREAGRAVRQDFGPGTRLTVL.